This T cell receptor beta chain was profiled in a study of control samples from healthy donors and cancer patients (dated by TCRdb to about 2020). The library was made by the immunoSEQ multiplex PCR assay. The table was pulled from immuneACCESS by TCRdb, which kept in-frame rearrangements only. Such tables lose some clones; where checked, under half of the loss comes from unresolved V genes, and the rest has no known cause. This sample has about 120,000 clones in its table, and approximately 88% of those were observed once. Jointly, the top ten make up around 3.3% of the sample. Comment on this clone: Its antigen is still unknown. Base quality data are lacking; no much larger clone is found one base away.

V is cut by 0 bases and J by 6 bases, and the space between the germline ends is 8 bases. The CDR3 runs 14 amino acids, cysteine and phenylalanine included. Only CDR3 DNA remains: 42 bases, in frame from the first base. According to the germline V gene, CDR1 reads SGHAT and CDR2 reads FQNNGV. The rearrangement joined TRBV11-2 to TRBJ2-2; possibly the D gene is TRBD1, per 6 matching bases. The sequenced sample was blood. The clonotype originates from a man aged 40-49 years in good health. In nucleotides, the sequence is TGTGCCAGCAGCTTAGAATACAGGGCCGGGGAGCTGTTTTTT. Its translation is CASSLEYRAGELFF.